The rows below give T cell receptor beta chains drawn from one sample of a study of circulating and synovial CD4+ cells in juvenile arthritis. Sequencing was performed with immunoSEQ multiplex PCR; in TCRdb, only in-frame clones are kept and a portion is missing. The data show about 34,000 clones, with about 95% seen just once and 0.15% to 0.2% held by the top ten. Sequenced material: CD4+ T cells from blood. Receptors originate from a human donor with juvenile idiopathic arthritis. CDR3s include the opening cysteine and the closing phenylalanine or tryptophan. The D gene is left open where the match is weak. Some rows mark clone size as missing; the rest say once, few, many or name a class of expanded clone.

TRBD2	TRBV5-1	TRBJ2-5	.	TGCGCCAGCAGCGCGGAAGGGGGCGGGAGGGCCGTAGAGACCCAGTACTTC	CASSAEGGGRAVETQYF
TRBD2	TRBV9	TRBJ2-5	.	TGTGCCAGCAGCGTAGGGGCGGGGGGCGCGGGAGAGACCCAGTACTTC	CASSVGAGGAGETQYF
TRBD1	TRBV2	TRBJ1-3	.	TGTGCCAGCAGGCGACAGGGTTTGGCTGGAAACACCATATATTTT	CASRRQGLAGNTIYF
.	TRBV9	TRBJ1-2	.	TGTGCCAGCACCCCAACAGGGTGGTCGTATGGCTACACCTTC	CASTPTGWSYGYTF
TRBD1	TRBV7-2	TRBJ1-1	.	TGTGCCAGCAGCCAACAGGGGTGGGGGAACACTGAAGCTTTCTTT	CASSQQGWGNTEAFF
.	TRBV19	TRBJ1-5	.	TGTGCCAGTAGTATAGCCCCGGGGGGCAATCAGCCCCAGCATTTT	CASSIAPGGNQPQHF
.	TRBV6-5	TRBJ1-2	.	TGTGCCAGCAGACGCAAGGGGAACGGGGGCTACACCTTC	CASRRKGNGGYTF
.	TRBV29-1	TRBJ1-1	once	TGCAGCGTATCGACAGCAATCAACACTGAAGCTTTCTTT	CSVSTAINTEAFF
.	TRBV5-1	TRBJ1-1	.	TGCGCCAGCTCCGGGGGGGGGACTGAAGCTTTCTTT	CASSGGGTEAFF
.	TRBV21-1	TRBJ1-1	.	TGTGCCAGCAGCAACCCAGGGACAGGATTAATGAACACTGAAGCTTTCTTT	CASSNPGTGLMNTEAFF
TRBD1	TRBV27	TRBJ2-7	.	TGTGCCAGCAGTTCACTACAGGGGTACTACGAGCAGTACTTC	CASSSLQGYYEQYF
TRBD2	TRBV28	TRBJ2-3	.	TGTGCCAGCGGACTAGCGGGAGGGGCAGATACGCAGTATTTT	CASGLAGGADTQYF
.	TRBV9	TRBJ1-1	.	TGTGCCAGCAGCGTAGACAGAGATACTGAAGCTTTCTTT	CASSVDRDTEAFF
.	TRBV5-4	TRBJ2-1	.	TGTGCCAGCAGCGCGACAGTTACCAATGAGCAGTTCTTC	CASSATVTNEQFF
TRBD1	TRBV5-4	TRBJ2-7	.	TGTGCCAGCAGCTTGGCCGGACAGGGAAACTACGAGCAGTACTTC	CASSLAGQGNYEQYF
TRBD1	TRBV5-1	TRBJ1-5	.	TGCGCCAGCAGCTTGAGCCAGGGGGACAATCAGCCCCAGCATTTT	CASSLSQGDNQPQHF
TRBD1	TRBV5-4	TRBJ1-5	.	TGTGCCAGCAGCCCCAGGGACAGTAAATTGACTAGCAATCAGCCCCAGCATTTT	CASSPRDSKLTSNQPQHF
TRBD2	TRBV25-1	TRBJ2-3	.	TGTGCCAGCGCGGAAGGGACGGGAGGGCCCTGGGATACGCAGTATTTT	CASAEGTGGPWDTQYF
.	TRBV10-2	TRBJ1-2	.	TGCGCCAGCAGTGTGGGCAGCAATCCCAACTATGGCTACACCTTC	CASSVGSNPNYGYTF
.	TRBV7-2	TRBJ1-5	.	TGTGCCAGCAGCTTTGGACAGACGTGGGGCCAGCCCCAGCATTTT	CASSFGQTWGQPQHF
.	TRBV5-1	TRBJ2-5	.	TGCGCCAGCAGCTTTCTTTTCGGGGTTGAGAGCAACCAGCAGTACTTC	CASSFLFGVESNQQYF
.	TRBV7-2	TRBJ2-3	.	TGTGCCAGCAGCGCGCAGGGGCGAGGCACAGATACGCAGTATTTT	CASSAQGRGTDTQYF
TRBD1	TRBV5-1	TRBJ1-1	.	TGCGCCAGCAGCCCGTCGATGAGGAGACAGGGTGAAGCTTTCTTT	CASSPSMRRQGEAFF
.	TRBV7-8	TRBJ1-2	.	TGTGCCAGCAGCTTAGGAATTAGGGGAGGGAGTAGGGGCTACACCTTC	CASSLGIRGGSRGYTF
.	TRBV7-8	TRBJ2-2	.	TGTGCCAGCAGCTTAGTCTTCGGGGAGAACACCGGGGAGCTGTTTTTT	CASSLVFGENTGELFF
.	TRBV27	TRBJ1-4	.	TGTGCCAGCTCCCGGGGAACCCCGGGTAATGAAAAACTGTTTTTT	CASSRGTPGNEKLFF
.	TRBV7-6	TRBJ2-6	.	TGTGCCAGCAGCCCCGGGGTAGGGAACTCTGGGGCCAACGTCCTGACTTTC	CASSPGVGNSGANVLTF
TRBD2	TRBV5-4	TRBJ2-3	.	TGTGCCAGCAGGATAGCGGGAGCTAGGGCAGATACGCAGTATTTT	CASRIAGARADTQYF